Each of the 27 T cell receptor beta chains below was sequenced from the same sample in a study of blood T cell repertoires in COVID-19. Here immunoSEQ multiplex PCR was the method, and the copy in TCRdb shows in-frame clones only, minus some. The sample shows around 35,000 clones, approximately 88% of them seen only once. Sample: peripheral blood. The receptor set was obtained from a human donor in a cohort sampled during active COVID-19.

The chain couples TRBV12-5 to TRBJ2-7, with unresolved D. This CDR3 is built from 13 residues. The germline CDR1 and CDR2 sequences are LGHNT and FRNRAP. The germline V and J ends were trimmed by 2 bases and 4 bases, with 9 bases remaining between them. The CDR3 loop reads CASGLSRDYEQYF. In DNA form, the CDR3 reads TGTGCTAGTGGTTTGTCCCGAGATTACGAGCAGTACTTC.

V is TRBV3-1 (or the pseudogene TRBV3-2) and J is TRBJ2-5; the match to TRBD1 covers 8 bases. V was pared by 4 bases and J by 5 bases, with 9 bases of the junction left unmatched. The germline CDR1 and CDR2 sequences are LGHDT and YNNKEL (reference sequence). The CDR3 consists of 15 residues. In DNA form, the CDR3 reads TGTGCCAGCAGCCCCGGACAGGGCGGTTGGGAGACCCAGTACTTC. This encodes CASSPGQGGWETQYF.

The V call is TRBV6-5, the J call TRBJ2-7; 7 nucleotides align to TRBD2. The germline V gene has CDR1 MNHEY and CDR2 SVGAGI. The junction had 11 bases not matched to a gene; V was cut back by 6 bases and J by 3 bases. The CDR3 sequence is 15 residues long. CDR3 in amino acids: CASSRGGRGNYEQYF. DNA of the CDR3: TGTGCCAGCAGCCGGGGCGGGCGGGGGAACTACGAGCAGTACTTC.

The J gene is TRBJ2-1, the V gene TRBV19; TRBD1 might be the D (5 bases). The V end was cut by 3 bases, the J end by 10 bases, with 22 bases between. The CDR3 is 16 amino acids. Germline V gene lookup returns CDR1 LNHDA and CDR2 SQIVND (reference sequence). The DNA of the CDR3 is TGTGCCAGTAGTATGACTGAGATTCGGTTAGCAGGGGAGCAGTTCTTC. Encoded protein: CASSMTEIRLAGEQFF.

This chain connects TRBV9 to TRBJ2-2, with TRBD1 as a possible D gene (6 bases). The length of the CDR3 is 15 residues. Germline V gene lookup returns CDR1 SGDLS and CDR2 YYNGEE. Trimming took off 4 bases at V and 8 bases at J, with 18 bases between the two ends. The CDR3 here is CASSLQGTFGGELFF. CDR3 in DNA: TGTGCCAGCAGCCTCCAGGGGACCTTTGGGGGGGAGCTGTTTTTT.

The chain joins TRBV6-5 to TRBJ2-5; 8 bases line up with TRBD2. After removal of 0 bases from V and 4 bases from J, the junction contained 7 bases not matched to a gene. The germline CDR1 and CDR2 sequences are MNHEY and SVGAGI. The CDR3 spans 16 residues. The DNA of the CDR3 is TGTGCCAGCAGTTACTCCGGTAGCGGGATCCCAGAGACCCAGTACTTC. Its translation is CASSYSGSGIPETQYF.

The CDR3 region has the DNA TGTGCCAGCAGCCCCTCCCTAGCGGGAGGTTCCCAGCGCGAGCAGTTCTTC. Protein product: CASSPSLAGGSQREQFF. The chain carries TRBV3-1 (or the pseudogene TRBV3-2) and TRBJ2-1, with 11 bases matching TRBD2. The CDR3 is 17 amino acids. Germline V gene data show CDR1 as LGHDT and CDR2 as YNNKEL (reference sequence). With 4 bases clipped from V and 10 bases from J, the junction kept 15 bases outside the gene matches.

This chain connects TRBV18 to TRBJ1-1, with TRBD1 identical over 8 bases. From germline, CDR1 is KGHSH and CDR2 LQKENI. V dropped 3 bases and J dropped 8; count of bases not matched to a gene: 11. This CDR3 spans 15 amino acids. The CDR3 loop is CASSPPQGAIWEAFF. In DNA, the CDR3 is TGTGCCAGCTCACCCCCTCAGGGGGCGATATGGGAAGCTTTCTTT.

This sequence joins TRBV5-6 and TRBJ2-7; TRBD1 is a possible D gene (5 bases). CDR1 SGHDT and CDR2 YYEEEE come from the germline V gene. This CDR3 has 16 residues. With 0 bases removed from V and 4 bases from J, the gap between germline ends came to 17 bases. The CDR3 bases are TGTGCCAGCAGCTTGGACGTAGGGGCAGGGTGGTACGAGCAGTACTTC. Amino acids: CASSLDVGAGWYEQYF.

The chain recombines TRBV30 with TRBJ2-3, with TRBD1 matching over 7 bases. V shed 0 bases and J 4 bases; nucleotides not matched to a gene: 7. The CDR3 is 15 residues long. CDR1 GTSNPN and CDR2 SVGIG come from the germline V gene (reference sequence). The CDR3 DNA sequence: TGTGCCTGGAGTGTCCCAGGGGGACGGGCAGATACGCAGTATTTT. Its translation is CAWSVPGGRADTQYF.

The chain is built from TRBV2 and TRBJ2-7, with 8 bases identical to TRBD1. The CDR3 spans 13 residues. V was pared by 11 bases and J by 1 base, with 7 bases of the junction left unmatched. Germline lookup yields CDR1 SNHLY and CDR2 FYNNEI. The CDR3 sequence: CAGETGGSYEQYF. In nucleotides, the CDR3 is TGTGCCGGCGAAACAGGGGGTTCCTACGAGCAGTACTTC. The full variable domain, rest sourced from reference TRBV2 and TRBJ2-7, is EPEVTQTPSHQVTQMGQEVILRCVPISNHLYFYWYRQILGQKVEFLVSFYNNEISEKSEIFDDQFSVERPDGSNFTLKIRSTKLEDSAMYFCAGETGGSYEQYFGPGTRLTVT.

J is TRBJ2-1 and V is TRBV14, with 8 bases identical to TRBD1. Germline V CDR1 and CDR2: SGHDN, FVKESK. CDR3 length: 17 residues. J was trimmed by 8 bases and V by 3 bases; bases with no gene match: 15. CDR3 bases: TGTGCCAGCAGCCAGAGCAGGGGGCTCTATCCCGCCCATGAGCAGTTCTTC. Translated: CASSQSRGLYPAHEQFF.

The chain couples TRBV7-9 to TRBJ2-5, with 7 bases that match TRBD1. The CDR3 covers 14 residues. Germline CDR1 reads SEHNR; CDR2 reads FQNEAQ (reference sequence). The trim removed 1 base at V and 2 bases at J, leaving 1 base unmatched. DNA for the CDR3: TGTGCCAGCAGCTTAGGACAGGGACAAGAGACCCAGTACTTC. Translation gives CASSLGQGQETQYF.

This rearrangement joins TRBV6-5 to TRBJ1-2; 8 nucleotides align to TRBD1. With V trimmed by 4 bases and J by 6 bases, 7 bases remained unmatched. This CDR3 has 14 amino acids. Germline V CDR1 and CDR2: MNHEY, SVGAGI. The DNA for the CDR3 is TGTGCCAGCAGTTCCGGACAGGGATCCGATGGCTACACCTTC. Residues: CASSSGQGSDGYTF.

The chain is built from TRBV28 and TRBJ2-7, with 7 bases matching TRBD1. J gave up 1 base and V 3 bases, and 6 bases lay outside the gene matches. The CDR3 consists of 15 residues. Germline V lookup: CDR1 MDHEN, CDR2 SYDVKM. This chain's CDR3 is CASSFSGGPSYEQYF. CDR3 DNA: TGTGCCAGCAGTTTTTCAGGGGGACCTTCCTACGAGCAGTACTTC.

In DNA, the CDR3 is TGTGCCAGTAGTCGGGACAGTGCCTCCTCTGGGGCCAACGTCCTGACTTTC. As protein: CASSRDSASSGANVLTF. The chain recombines TRBV19 with TRBJ2-6; 7 bases map to TRBD1. The CDR3 length is 17 residues. Germline V gene sequence: CDR1 LNHDA, CDR2 SQIVND (reference sequence). Losses at the gene ends were 5 bases for V and 0 bases for J; bases not matched to a gene: 7.

The gene calls are TRBV11-2 and TRBJ2-7; 8 bases fit TRBD2. Losses at the gene ends were 4 bases for V and 0 bases for J; bases not matched to a gene: 5. Looked up from germline, CDR1 is SGHAT and CDR2 is FQNNGV. This CDR3 comprises 15 residues. The CDR3 nucleotides read TGTGCCAGCAGCTCAGAGGGGACTAGCTCCTACGAGCAGTACTTC. Translated, it gives CASSSEGTSSYEQYF.

DNA for the CDR3: TGTGCCAGCACTCGGGACAGTGAAAAACTGTTTTTT. Residues: CASTRDSEKLFF. The chain is built from TRBV2 and TRBJ1-4, with 7 bases lining up with TRBD1. This CDR3 is 12 amino acids long. From germline, CDR1 is SNHLY and CDR2 FYNNEI. V dropped 7 bases and J dropped 7; count of bases not matched to a gene: 3. Filled out from reference TRBV2 and TRBJ1-4, the complete variable domain reads EPEVTQTPSHQVTQMGQEVILRCVPISNHLYFYWYRQILGQKVEFLVSFYNNEISEKSEIFDDQFSVERPDGSNFTLKIRSTKLEDSAMYFCASTRDSEKLFFGSGTQLSVL.

This chain uses TRBV11-3 with TRBJ2-7; 9 bases are a match to TRBD2. The CDR3 length is 20 residues. CDR1 is SGHNT and CDR2 is YENEEA in the germline V gene. Trimming cost V 0 bases and J 2 bases; bases outside gene matches: 17. The CDR3, as DNA: TGTGCCAGCAGCTTAGAAGGCCCGCTTCCAGGGGCGGGGGGGCCCTACGAGCAGTACTTC. Protein: CASSLEGPLPGAGGPYEQYF.

The V gene is TRBV3-1 (or the pseudogene TRBV3-2), the J gene TRBJ2-3; 7 nucleotides match TRBD2. Germline CDR1 LGHDT, CDR2 YNNKEL (reference sequence). The ends lost 3 bases at V and 4 bases at J; junction bases unmatched: 7. The CDR3 runs 15 residues. The CDR3 bases are TGTGCCAGCAGCCACCGGGGGGATTATGCAGATACGCAGTATTTT. It translates to CASSHRGDYADTQYF.

This sequence joins TRBV7-2 and TRBJ2-7, with 10 bases that match TRBD1. V was clipped by 5 bases and J by 4 bases; unmatched bases: 8. The CDR3 is 15 residues long. CDR1 and CDR2 from the germline V gene are SGHTA and FQGNSA. CDR3 amino acids: CASSPTGGAGYEQYF. The DNA for the CDR3 is TGTGCCAGCAGCCCGACAGGGGGCGCGGGTTACGAGCAGTACTTC.

The chain couples TRBV29-1 to TRBJ1-1; D perhaps matches TRBD1 (6 bases). There are 13 residues in the CDR3. V was trimmed by 5 bases and J by 1 base, leaving 11 bases between them. The germline V gene encodes CDR1 SQVTM and CDR2 ANQGSEA. The CDR3 nucleotides are TGCAGCGTTAGTGGACAGACGAACACTGAAGCTTTCTTT. It encodes CSVSGQTNTEAFF.

The rearrangement joins TRBV19 to TRBJ2-7; TRBD2 aligns across 14 bases. The V gene end was trimmed by 4 bases and the J gene end by 5 bases; junction bases not matched to a gene: 4. There are 15 residues in the CDR3. Germline lookup yields CDR1 LNHDA and CDR2 SQIVND (reference sequence). The CDR3 here is CASSKGTSGRDEQYF. CDR3 coding DNA: TGTGCCAGTAGTAAGGGGACTAGCGGGAGAGACGAGCAGTACTTC.

The chain has TRBV2 and TRBJ1-1, with unresolved D. Trimming cost V 0 bases and J 7 bases, with 9 bases left between them. In germline, CDR1 is SNHLY, CDR2 FYNNEI. The CDR3 is made up of 13 amino acids. CDR3 in amino acids: CASSEAGLFEAFF. The CDR3 bases are TGTGCCAGCAGTGAAGCTGGGCTTTTTGAAGCTTTCTTT.

This chain connects TRBV7-8 to TRBJ2-2; 9 bases line up with TRBD2. With 5 bases clipped from V and 1 base from J, the junction kept 14 bases outside the gene matches. This CDR3 is built from 19 residues. Germline-derived CDR1 and CDR2 are SGHVS and FQNEAQ. CDR3 DNA sequence: TGTGCCAGCAGCCTACTCGGTAGCGGGAGACCCCTGAACACCGGGGAGCTGTTTTTT. Translating it yields CASSLLGSGRPLNTGELFF.

The gene calls are TRBV7-8 and TRBJ2-1; maybe TRBD2 (6 bases). The CDR3 has 14 amino acids. Germline CDR1 reads SGHVS; CDR2 reads FQNEAQ. V was cut by 0 bases and J by 7 bases, with 10 bases left in between. CDR3 in amino acids: CASSLAGRTNEQFF. In DNA, the CDR3 is TGTGCCAGCAGCTTAGCCGGGAGAACGAATGAGCAGTTCTTC.

The chain links TRBV27 to TRBJ2-7, with 7 bases that match TRBD2. J was trimmed by 3 bases and V by 2 bases; bases with no gene match: 4. The CDR3 loop spans 14 amino acids. Germline assignment: CDR1 MNHEY and CDR2 SMNVEV (reference sequence). This CDR3 reads CASSLAGALYEQYF. As DNA, the CDR3 is TGTGCCAGCAGTTTAGCGGGAGCTCTCTACGAGCAGTACTTC.